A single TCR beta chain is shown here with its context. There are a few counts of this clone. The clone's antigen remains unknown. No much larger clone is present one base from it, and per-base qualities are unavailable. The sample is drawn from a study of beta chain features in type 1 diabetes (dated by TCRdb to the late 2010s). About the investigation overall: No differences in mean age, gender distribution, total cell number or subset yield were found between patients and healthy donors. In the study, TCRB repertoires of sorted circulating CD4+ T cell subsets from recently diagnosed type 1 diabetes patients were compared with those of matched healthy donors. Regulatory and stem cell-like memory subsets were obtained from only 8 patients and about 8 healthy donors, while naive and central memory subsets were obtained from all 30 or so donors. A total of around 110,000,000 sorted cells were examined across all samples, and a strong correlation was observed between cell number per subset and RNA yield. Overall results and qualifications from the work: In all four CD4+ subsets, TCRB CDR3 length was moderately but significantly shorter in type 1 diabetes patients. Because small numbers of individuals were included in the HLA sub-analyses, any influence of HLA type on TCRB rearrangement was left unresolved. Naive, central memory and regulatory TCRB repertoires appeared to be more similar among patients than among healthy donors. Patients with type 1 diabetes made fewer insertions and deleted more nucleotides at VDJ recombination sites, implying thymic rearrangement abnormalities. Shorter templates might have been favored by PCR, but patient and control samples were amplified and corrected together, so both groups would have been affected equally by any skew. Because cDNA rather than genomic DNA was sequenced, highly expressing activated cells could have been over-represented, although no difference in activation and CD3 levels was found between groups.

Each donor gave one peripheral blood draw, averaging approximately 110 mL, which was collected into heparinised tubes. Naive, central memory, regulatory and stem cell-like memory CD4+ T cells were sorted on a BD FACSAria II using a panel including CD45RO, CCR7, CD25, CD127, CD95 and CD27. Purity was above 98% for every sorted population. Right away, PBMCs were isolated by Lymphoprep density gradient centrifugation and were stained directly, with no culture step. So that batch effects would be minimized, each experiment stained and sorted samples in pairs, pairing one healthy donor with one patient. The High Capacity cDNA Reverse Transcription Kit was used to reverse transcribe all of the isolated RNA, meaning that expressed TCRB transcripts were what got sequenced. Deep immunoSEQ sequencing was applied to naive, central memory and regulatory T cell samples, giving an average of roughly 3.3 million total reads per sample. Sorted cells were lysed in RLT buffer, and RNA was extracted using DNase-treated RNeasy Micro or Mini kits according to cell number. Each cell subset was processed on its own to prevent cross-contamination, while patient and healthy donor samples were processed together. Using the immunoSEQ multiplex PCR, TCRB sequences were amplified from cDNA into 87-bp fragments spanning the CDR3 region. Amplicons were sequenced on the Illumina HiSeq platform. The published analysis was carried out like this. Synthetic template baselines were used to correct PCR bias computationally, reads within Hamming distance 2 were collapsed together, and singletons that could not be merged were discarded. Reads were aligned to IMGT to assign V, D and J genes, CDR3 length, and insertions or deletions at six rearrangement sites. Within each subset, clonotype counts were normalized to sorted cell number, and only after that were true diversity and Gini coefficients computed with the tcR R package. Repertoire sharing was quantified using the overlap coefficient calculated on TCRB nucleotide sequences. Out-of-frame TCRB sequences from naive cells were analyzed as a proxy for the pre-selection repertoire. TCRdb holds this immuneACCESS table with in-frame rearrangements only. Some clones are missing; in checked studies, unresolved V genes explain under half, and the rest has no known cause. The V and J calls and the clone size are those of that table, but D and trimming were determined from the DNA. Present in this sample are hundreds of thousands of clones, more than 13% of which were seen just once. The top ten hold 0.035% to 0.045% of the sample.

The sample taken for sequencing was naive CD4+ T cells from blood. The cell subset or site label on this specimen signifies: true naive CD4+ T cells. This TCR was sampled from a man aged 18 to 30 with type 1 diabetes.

Here is the DNA: TGTGCCAGCAGTCAAGGACTTGGAGAGACCCAGTACTTC. The encoded protein is CASSQGLGETQYF. Here the chain combines TRBV6-1 and TRBJ2-5; perhaps TRBD2 is the D gene, with 5 bases matching. As encoded in the germline V gene, CDR1 is MNHNS while CDR2 is SASEGT. V is shortened by 5 bases, J by 4 bases, and the region joining them spans 11 bases. The CDR3 covers 13 residues, taking in both the cysteine and the phenylalanine. The CDR3 DNA has 39 bases and is translated from base 1.